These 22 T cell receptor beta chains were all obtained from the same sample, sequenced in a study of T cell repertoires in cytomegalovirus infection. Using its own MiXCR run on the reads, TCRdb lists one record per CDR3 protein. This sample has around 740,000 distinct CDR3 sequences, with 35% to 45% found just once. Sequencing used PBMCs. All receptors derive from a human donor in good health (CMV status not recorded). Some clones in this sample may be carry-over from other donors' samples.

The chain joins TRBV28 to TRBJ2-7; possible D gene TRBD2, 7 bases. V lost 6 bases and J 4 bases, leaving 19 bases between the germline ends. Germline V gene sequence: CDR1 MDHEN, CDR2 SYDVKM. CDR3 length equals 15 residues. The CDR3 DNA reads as TGTGCCAGCAGACCTCTACAGGGAGGGCGATACGAGCAGTACTTC. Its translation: CASRPLQGGRYEQYF.

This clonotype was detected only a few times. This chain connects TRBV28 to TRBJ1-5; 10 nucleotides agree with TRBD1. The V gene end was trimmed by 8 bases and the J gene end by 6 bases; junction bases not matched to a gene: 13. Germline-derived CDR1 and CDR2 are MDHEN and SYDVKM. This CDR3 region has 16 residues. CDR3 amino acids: CASSRHGTGVSQPQHF. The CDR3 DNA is TGTGCCAGCTCGCGCCACGGGACAGGGGTTAGTCAGCCCCAGCATTTT.

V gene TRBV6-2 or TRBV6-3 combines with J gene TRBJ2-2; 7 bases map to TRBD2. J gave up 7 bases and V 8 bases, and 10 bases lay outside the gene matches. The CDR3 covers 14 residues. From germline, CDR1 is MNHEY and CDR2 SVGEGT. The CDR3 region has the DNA TGTGCCAGCGGGCAGACTAGCCTGTACGGGGAGCTGTTTTTT. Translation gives CASGQTSLYGELFF.

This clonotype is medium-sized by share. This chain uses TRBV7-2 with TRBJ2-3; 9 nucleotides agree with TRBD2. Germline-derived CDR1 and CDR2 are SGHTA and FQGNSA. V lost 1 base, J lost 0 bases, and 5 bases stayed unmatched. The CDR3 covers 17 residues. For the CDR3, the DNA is TGTGCCAGCAGCTTAGGCCTAGCGGGGTCTAGCACAGATACGCAGTATTTT. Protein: CASSLGLAGSSTDTQYF.

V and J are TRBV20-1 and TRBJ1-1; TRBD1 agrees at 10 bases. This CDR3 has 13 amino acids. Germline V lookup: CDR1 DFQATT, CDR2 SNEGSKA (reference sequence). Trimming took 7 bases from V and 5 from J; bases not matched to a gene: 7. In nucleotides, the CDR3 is TGCAGTGATCGGGACAGGGGCTGGACTGAAGCTTTCTTT. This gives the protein CSDRDRGWTEAFF.

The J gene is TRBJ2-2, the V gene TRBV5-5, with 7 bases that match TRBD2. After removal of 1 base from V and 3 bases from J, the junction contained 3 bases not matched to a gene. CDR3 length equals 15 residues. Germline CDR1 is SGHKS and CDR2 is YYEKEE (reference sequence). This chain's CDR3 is CASSLNRGDTGELFF. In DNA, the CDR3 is TGTGCCAGCAGCTTGAATCGGGGGGACACCGGGGAGCTGTTTTTT.

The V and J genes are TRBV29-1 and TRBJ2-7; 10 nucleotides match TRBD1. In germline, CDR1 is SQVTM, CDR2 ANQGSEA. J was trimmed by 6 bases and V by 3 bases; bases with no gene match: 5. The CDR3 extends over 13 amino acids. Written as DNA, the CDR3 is TGCAGCGTTGATCCCGGGACAGGGGCCGAGCAGTACTTC. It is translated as CSVDPGTGAEQYF.

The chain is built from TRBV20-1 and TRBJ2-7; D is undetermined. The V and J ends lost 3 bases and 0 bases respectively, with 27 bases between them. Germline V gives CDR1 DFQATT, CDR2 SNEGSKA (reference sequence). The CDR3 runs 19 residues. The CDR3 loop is CSASPSTTRPGLLSYEQYF. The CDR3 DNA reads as TGCAGTGCTAGTCCCTCCACCACCAGGCCCGGGCTCCTCTCCTACGAGCAGTACTTC.

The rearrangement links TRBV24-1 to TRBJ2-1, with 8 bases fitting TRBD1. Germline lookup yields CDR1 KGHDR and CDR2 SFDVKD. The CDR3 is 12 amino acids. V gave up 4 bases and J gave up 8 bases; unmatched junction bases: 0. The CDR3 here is CATSDRGHEQFF. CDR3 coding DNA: TGTGCCACCAGTGACAGGGGGCATGAGCAGTTCTTC.

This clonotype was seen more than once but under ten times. CDR3 sequence: CASRGGTTDTQYF. CDR3 DNA: TGTGCCAGCAGAGGAGGGACCACAGATACGCAGTATTTT. The V call is TRBV6-1, the J call TRBJ2-3; D might be TRBD2 (6 bases). Germline V lookup: CDR1 MNHNS, CDR2 SASEGT. The V end lost 6 bases, the J end lost 2 bases, and 9 bases lay between the germline ends. CDR3 length: 13 residues.

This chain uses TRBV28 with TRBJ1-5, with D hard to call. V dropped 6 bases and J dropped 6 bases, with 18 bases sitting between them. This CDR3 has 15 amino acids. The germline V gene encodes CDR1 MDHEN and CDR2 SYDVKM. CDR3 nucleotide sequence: TGTGCCAGCAGACCCCACGGAGTAATAGGTCAGCCCCAGCATTTT. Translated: CASRPHGVIGQPQHF.

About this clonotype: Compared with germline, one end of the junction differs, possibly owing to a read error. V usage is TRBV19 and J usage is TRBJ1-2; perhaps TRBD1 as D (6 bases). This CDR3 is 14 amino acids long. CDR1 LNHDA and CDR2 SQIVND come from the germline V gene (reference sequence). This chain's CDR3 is CASSISPATGGSTF. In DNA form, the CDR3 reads TGTGCCAGTAGTATCTCTCCAGCCACGGGGGGCTCCACCTTC.

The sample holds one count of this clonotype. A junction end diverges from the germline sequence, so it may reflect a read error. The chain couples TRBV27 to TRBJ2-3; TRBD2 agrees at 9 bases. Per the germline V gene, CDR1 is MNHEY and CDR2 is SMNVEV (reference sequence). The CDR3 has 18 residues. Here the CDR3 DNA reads TGTGCCCGCAGTTTATTGACGGCTAGCGGGGCCAGCACAGATACGCAGTATTTT. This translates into CARSLLTASGASTDTQYF.

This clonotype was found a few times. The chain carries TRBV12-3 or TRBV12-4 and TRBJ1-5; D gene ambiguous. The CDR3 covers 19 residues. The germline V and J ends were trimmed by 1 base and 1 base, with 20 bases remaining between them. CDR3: CASSLVPPQLADSNQPQHF. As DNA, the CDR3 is TGTGCCAGCAGTTTAGTACCCCCTCAGTTAGCTGACAGCAATCAGCCCCAGCATTTT.

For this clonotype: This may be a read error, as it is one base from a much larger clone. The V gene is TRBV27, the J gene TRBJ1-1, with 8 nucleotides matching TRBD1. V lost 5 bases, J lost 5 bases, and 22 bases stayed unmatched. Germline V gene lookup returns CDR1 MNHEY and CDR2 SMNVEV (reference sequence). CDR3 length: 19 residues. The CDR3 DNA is TGTGCCAGCAGTCCCAACGTCTTCAAAGGACAGGGAGAAGGGACTGAAGCTTTCTTT. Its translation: CASSPNVFKGQGEGTEAFF.

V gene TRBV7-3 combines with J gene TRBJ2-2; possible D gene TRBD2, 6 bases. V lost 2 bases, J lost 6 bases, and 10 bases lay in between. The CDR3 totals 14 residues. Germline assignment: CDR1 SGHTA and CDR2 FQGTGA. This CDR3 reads CASSLGPGAGELFF. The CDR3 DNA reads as TGTGCCAGCAGCTTAGGACCGGGGGCCGGGGAGCTGTTTTTT.

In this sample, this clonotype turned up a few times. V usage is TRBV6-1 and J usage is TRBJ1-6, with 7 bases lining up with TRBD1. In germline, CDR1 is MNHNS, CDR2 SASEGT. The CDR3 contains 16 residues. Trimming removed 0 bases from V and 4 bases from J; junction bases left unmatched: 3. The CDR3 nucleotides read TGTGCCAGCAGTGAAGCCCGGGACAGATATAATTCACCCCTCCACTTT. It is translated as CASSEARDRYNSPLHF.

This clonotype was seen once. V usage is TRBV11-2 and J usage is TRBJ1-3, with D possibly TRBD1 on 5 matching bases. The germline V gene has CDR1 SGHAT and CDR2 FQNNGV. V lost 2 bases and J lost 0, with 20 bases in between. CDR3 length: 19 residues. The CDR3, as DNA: TGTGCCAGCAGCTTATTTCTACCAGGGAGCTCCAGCTCTGGAAACACCATATATTTT. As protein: CASSLFLPGSSSSGNTIYF. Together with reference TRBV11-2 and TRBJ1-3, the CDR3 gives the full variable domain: EAGVAQSPRYKIIEKRQSVAFWCNPISGHATLYWYQQILGQGPKLLIQFQNNGVVDDSQLPKDRFSAERLKGVDSTLKIQPAKLEDSAVYLCASSLFLPGSSSSGNTIYFGEGSWLTVV.

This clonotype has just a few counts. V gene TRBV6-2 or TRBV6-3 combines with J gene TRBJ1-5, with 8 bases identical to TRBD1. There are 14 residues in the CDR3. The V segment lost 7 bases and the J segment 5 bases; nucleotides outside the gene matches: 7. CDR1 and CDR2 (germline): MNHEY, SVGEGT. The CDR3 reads CASNLGQVHQPQHF. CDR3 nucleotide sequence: TGTGCCAGCAATTTGGGACAGGTCCATCAGCCCCAGCATTTT.

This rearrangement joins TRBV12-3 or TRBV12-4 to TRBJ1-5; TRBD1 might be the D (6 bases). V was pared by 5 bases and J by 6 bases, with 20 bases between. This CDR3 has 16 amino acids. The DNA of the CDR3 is TGTGCCAGCAGTCGAGCACAGGGTCCCTCGAGTCAGCCCCAGCATTTT. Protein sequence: CASSRAQGPSSQPQHF.

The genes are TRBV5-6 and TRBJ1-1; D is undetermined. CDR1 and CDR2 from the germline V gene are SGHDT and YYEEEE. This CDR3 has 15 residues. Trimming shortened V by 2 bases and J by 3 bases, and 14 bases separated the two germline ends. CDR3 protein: CASSFLVSIYTEAFF. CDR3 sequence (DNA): TGTGCCAGCAGCTTTCTAGTCAGCATTTACACTGAAGCTTTCTTT.

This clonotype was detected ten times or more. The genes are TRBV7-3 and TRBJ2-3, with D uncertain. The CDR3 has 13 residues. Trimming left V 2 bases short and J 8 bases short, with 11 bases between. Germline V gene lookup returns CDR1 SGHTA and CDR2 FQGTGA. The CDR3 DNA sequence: TGTGCCAGCAGCTTAGTGGGGTTCGGTACGCAGTATTTT. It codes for CASSLVGFGTQYF.